Below are 20 T cell receptor beta chains sequenced from a single sample in a study of blood T cell repertoires in COVID-19 (dated by TCRdb to between 2020 and 2021). Library prep was done by the immunoSEQ multiplex PCR assay. Not all clones reach the TCRdb copy of this immuneACCESS table, which keeps in-frame sequences only. Checked studies attribute under half of the gap to unresolved V genes and leave the rest unexplained. Here the sample has 85,000 to 95,000 clones; roughly 86% occur a single time. The ten largest clones capture under 30% of the sample. The material sequenced was peripheral blood. The source is a human donor in a cohort sampled during active COVID-19.

The chain couples TRBV5-8 to TRBJ2-1; 11 nucleotides align to TRBD1. The CDR3 spans 16 residues. Germline V gene sequence: CDR1 SGHTS, CDR2 YDEGEE. V gave up 4 bases and J gave up 4 bases; unmatched junction bases: 7. The CDR3 DNA follows: TGTGCCAGCAGCCCACGCTGGGACAGGGGGTACAATGAGCAGTTCTTC. Translation: CASSPRWDRGYNEQFF.

The chain couples TRBV27 to TRBJ2-7, with TRBD1 matching 12 bases. V shed 5 bases and J 6 bases; nucleotides not matched to a gene: 5. The CDR3 is made up of 14 amino acids. From germline, CDR1 is MNHEY and CDR2 SMNVEV (reference sequence). As DNA, the CDR3 is TGTGCCAGCAGTCCCGGGACAGGGGGCGGCGAGCAGTACTTC. It is translated as CASSPGTGGGEQYF.

The J gene is TRBJ2-4, the V gene TRBV6-2 or TRBV6-3; 8 nucleotides line up with TRBD1. Germline V gene data show CDR1 as MNHEY and CDR2 as SVGEGT. This CDR3 region has 15 residues. V dropped 2 bases and J dropped 4; count of bases not matched to a gene: 4. In DNA form, the CDR3 reads TGTGCCAGCAGTTACAAGACAGGGGCAAAAAACATTCAGTACTTC. Amino acid sequence: CASSYKTGAKNIQYF.

This rearrangement joins TRBV19 to TRBJ2-3; 9 bases are a match to TRBD2. Trimming at V came to 7 bases and at J to 5 bases, leaving 10 bases not matched to a gene. The CDR3 covers 15 residues. Germline lookup yields CDR1 LNHDA and CDR2 SQIVND (reference sequence). This CDR3 reads CASTLVLAGRDTQYF. The CDR3 coding sequence is TGTGCCAGTACCCTGGTCCTAGCGGGACGAGATACGCAGTATTTT.

The genes are TRBV27 and TRBJ2-7, with TRBD1 as a possible D gene (5 bases). Germline CDR1 reads MNHEY; CDR2 reads SMNVEV (reference sequence). There are 16 residues in the CDR3. V lost 1 base and J lost 4, with 17 bases in between. CDR3 DNA sequence: TGTGCCAGCAGTTTATGGTCTCAGGGCATTTCTTACGAGCAGTACTTC. Its protein product is CASSLWSQGISYEQYF.

This sequence joins TRBV5-1 and TRBJ1-2; 7 bases map to TRBD1. This CDR3 comprises 14 residues. Germline V lookup: CDR1 SGHRS, CDR2 YFSETQ. V dropped 2 bases and J dropped 6; count of bases not matched to a gene: 7. The CDR3 here is CASSFRGEGDGYTF. Written as DNA, the CDR3 is TGCGCCAGCAGCTTCAGGGGGGAAGGCGATGGCTACACCTTC.

The rearrangement links TRBV7-2 to TRBJ2-3, with TRBD2 matching 14 bases. Trimming removed 0 bases from V and 5 bases from J; junction bases left unmatched: 13. The CDR3 has 20 residues. Germline CDR1 SGHTA, CDR2 FQGNSA. The CDR3 is CASSLAPPGTSGRDGDTQYF. The CDR3, as DNA: TGTGCCAGCAGCTTAGCACCCCCCGGGACTAGCGGGAGAGATGGAGATACGCAGTATTTT.

The chain couples TRBV4-3 to TRBJ2-1; 11 bases are shared with TRBD2. This CDR3 comprises 19 residues. Germline CDR1 reads LGHNA; CDR2 reads YSLEER. After removal of 2 bases from V and 0 bases from J, the junction contained 9 bases not matched to a gene. CDR3 amino acids: CASSQQWAGLAASYNEQFF. As DNA, the CDR3 is TGCGCCAGCAGCCAACAATGGGCGGGACTAGCGGCCTCCTACAATGAGCAGTTCTTC.

The genes are TRBV28 and TRBJ1-1; 7 nucleotides match TRBD1. This CDR3 comprises 13 residues. V lost 11 bases to trimming and J lost 4 bases; unmatched junction nucleotides: 10. Germline V gene data show CDR1 as MDHEN and CDR2 as SYDVKM. CDR3 bases: TGTGCCTGCGTGCGGACAGGTCCCACTGAAGCTTTCTTT. As protein: CACVRTGPTEAFF.

This chain joins TRBV28 and TRBJ2-2; 8 bases map to TRBD2. The V gene's germline CDR1 is MDHEN and CDR2 SYDVKM. The trim removed 8 bases at V and 1 base at J, leaving 6 bases unmatched. This CDR3 has 15 residues. The CDR3 coding sequence is TGTGCCAGCCTCGGGGGGGCCCTGAACACCGGGGAGCTGTTTTTT. Translating gives CASLGGALNTGELFF. The entire variable domain, with the rest obtained from reference TRBV28 and TRBJ2-2, is as follows: DVKVTQSSRYLVKRTGEKVFLECVQDMDHENMFWYRQDPGLGLRLIYFSYDVKMKEKGDIPEGYSVSREKKERFSLILESASTNQTSMYLCASLGGALNTGELFFGEGSRLTVL.

The chain recombines TRBV7-9 with TRBJ1-2, with a tentative D call TRBD1 (6 bases). The germline V and J ends were trimmed by 4 bases and 4 bases, with 13 bases remaining between them. The CDR3 totals 14 residues. CDR1 and CDR2 (germline): SEHNR, FQNEAQ (reference sequence). In nucleotides, the CDR3 is TGTGCCAGCAGCTCCCCCAGGGGCCCCTATGGCTACACCTTC. Amino acid sequence: CASSSPRGPYGYTF.

The chain has TRBV7-2 and TRBJ2-1, with D maybe TRBD2 (5 bases). The CDR3 is made up of 16 amino acids. Germline V CDR1 and CDR2: SGHTA, FQGNSA. The V end was cut by 3 bases, the J end by 4 bases, with 16 bases between. In DNA, the CDR3 is TGTGCCAGCAGCTTTTTTGGGATCGGGGTTTACAATGAGCAGTTCTTC. Amino acid sequence: CASSFFGIGVYNEQFF.

The chain recombines TRBV28 with TRBJ2-7, with D maybe TRBD1 (5 bases). The CDR3 totals 15 residues. Trimming removed 6 bases from V and 0 bases from J, with 15 bases in between. The germline CDR1 and CDR2 sequences are MDHEN and SYDVKM. In DNA form, the CDR3 reads TGTGCCAGCAGATTCGGACACTTGAGCTCCTACGAGCAGTACTTC. As protein: CASRFGHLSSYEQYF.

The chain recombines TRBV19 with TRBJ2-7, with 11 bases matching TRBD1. The junction had 6 bases not matched to a gene; V was cut back by 4 bases and J by 7 bases. CDR3 length: 14 residues. Germline-derived CDR1 and CDR2 are LNHDA and SQIVND (reference sequence). The CDR3 loop is CASSKGQGAWEQYF. DNA for the CDR3: TGTGCCAGTAGTAAAGGACAGGGGGCGTGGGAGCAGTACTTC.

This clone has only a few counts. The chain has TRBV6-1 and TRBJ2-5, with D uncertain. Between the trimmed V and J ends, which lost 1 base and 5 bases, there was a span of 11 bases. Germline assignment: CDR1 MNHNS and CDR2 SASEGT. The CDR3 runs to 14 residues. In nucleotides, the CDR3 is TGTGCCAGCAGTGAAGAAGCCGGTTGGGAGACCCAGTACTTC. It encodes CASSEEAGWETQYF.

The chain carries TRBV7-6 and TRBJ2-7; 11 bases line up with TRBD1. Trimming cost V 0 bases and J 6 bases; bases outside gene matches: 1. Looked up from germline, CDR1 is SGHVS and CDR2 is FNYEAQ. The CDR3 runs 14 residues. The CDR3 bases are TGTGCCAGCAGCTTAGCCGGGACAGGGGGCGAGCAGTACTTC. This codes for CASSLAGTGGEQYF.

Notes on this clone: One end of the junction does not line up with germline, which may come from a read error. J is TRBJ2-7 and V is TRBV29-1, with a possible D match to TRBD1 (6 bases). Per the germline V gene, CDR1 is SQVTM and CDR2 is ANQGSEA. The CDR3 is 12 residues long. CDR3 amino acids: CSVSRDTYEQYF. The CDR3 DNA follows: TGCAGCGTAAGCCGGGACACCTATGAGCAGTACTTC.

The gene calls are TRBV5-1 and TRBJ2-1; TRBD1 matches at 11 bases. The V gene end was trimmed by 6 bases and the J gene end by 9 bases; junction bases not matched to a gene: 8. Germline loops: CDR1 SGHRS, CDR2 YFSETQ. This CDR3 comprises 14 residues. For the CDR3, the DNA is TGCGCCAGCAACGCCGGACAGGGGGCAGTTGAGCAGTTCTTC. This gives the protein CASNAGQGAVEQFF.

This clone was counted between two and nine times. The rearrangement joins TRBV6-2 or TRBV6-3 to TRBJ2-1; D perhaps matches TRBD2 (6 bases). Germline-derived CDR1 and CDR2 are MNHEY and SVGEGT. CDR3 length: 14 residues. Trimming took off 0 bases at V and 4 bases at J, with 7 bases between the two ends. CDR3 residues: CASSYSGTYNEQFF. CDR3 sequence (DNA): TGTGCCAGCAGTTACTCGGGGACTTACAATGAGCAGTTCTTC.

The chain couples TRBV7-2 to TRBJ2-7, with 11 bases matching TRBD2. The J segment lost 4 bases and the V segment lost 2 bases, leaving 4 bases of the junction unmatched. The germline CDR1 and CDR2 sequences are SGHTA and FQGNSA. The CDR3 has 15 residues. The CDR3 is CASSLTSGRGYEQYF. The DNA for the CDR3 is TGTGCCAGCAGCTTAACTAGCGGGAGAGGTTACGAGCAGTACTTC.